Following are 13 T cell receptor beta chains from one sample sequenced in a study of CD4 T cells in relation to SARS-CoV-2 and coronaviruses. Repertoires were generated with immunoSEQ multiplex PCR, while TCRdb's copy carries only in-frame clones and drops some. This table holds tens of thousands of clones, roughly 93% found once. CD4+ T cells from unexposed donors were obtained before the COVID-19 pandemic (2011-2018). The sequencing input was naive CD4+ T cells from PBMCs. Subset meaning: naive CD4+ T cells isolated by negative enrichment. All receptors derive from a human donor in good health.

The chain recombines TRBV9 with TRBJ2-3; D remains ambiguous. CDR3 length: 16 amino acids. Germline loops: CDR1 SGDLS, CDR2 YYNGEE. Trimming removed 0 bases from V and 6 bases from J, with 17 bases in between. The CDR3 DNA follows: TGTGCCAGCAGCGTAGATGGGTGGGCTACGAGGGATACGCAGTATTTT. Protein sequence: CASSVDGWATRDTQYF.

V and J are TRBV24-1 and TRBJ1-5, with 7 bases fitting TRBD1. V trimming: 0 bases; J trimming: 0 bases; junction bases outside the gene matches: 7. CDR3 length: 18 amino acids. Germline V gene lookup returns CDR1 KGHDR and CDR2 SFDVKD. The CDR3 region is CATSDLHWTGHSNQPQHF. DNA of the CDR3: TGTGCCACCAGTGATTTGCATTGGACAGGACATAGCAATCAGCCCCAGCATTTT.

The CDR3 nucleotides are TGTGCCAGCAAAAGAAGCGCAGCGGGGTCCTCCTACGAGCAGTACTTC. This sequence encodes CASKRSAAGSSYEQYF. J is TRBJ2-7 and V is TRBV2; 7 bases match TRBD2. V lost 7 bases, J lost 0 bases, and 12 bases stayed unmatched. The CDR3 consists of 16 residues. Germline CDR1 SNHLY, CDR2 FYNNEI. Full variable domain (rest looked up from reference TRBV2 and TRBJ2-7): EPEVTQTPSHQVTQMGQEVILRCVPISNHLYFYWYRQILGQKVEFLVSFYNNEISEKSEIFDDQFSVERPDGSNFTLKIRSTKLEDSAMYFCASKRSAAGSSYEQYFGPGTRLTVT.

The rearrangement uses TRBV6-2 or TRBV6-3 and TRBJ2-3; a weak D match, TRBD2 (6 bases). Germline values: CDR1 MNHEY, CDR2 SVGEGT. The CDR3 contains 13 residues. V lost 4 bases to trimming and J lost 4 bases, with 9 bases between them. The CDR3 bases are TGTGCCAGCAGTTCCCGACTAGCAGATACGCAGTATTTT. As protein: CASSSRLADTQYF.

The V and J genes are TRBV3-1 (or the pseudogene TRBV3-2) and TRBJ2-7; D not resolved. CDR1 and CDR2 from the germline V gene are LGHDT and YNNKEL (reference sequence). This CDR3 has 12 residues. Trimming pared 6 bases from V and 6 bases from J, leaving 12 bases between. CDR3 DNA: TGTGCCAGCAGTAAGGTCTTCGGCGAGCAGTACTTC. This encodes CASSKVFGEQYF.

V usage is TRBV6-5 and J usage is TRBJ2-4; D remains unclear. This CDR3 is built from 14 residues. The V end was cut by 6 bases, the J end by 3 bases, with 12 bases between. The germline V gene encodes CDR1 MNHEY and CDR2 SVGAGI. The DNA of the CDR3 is TGTGCCAGCAGCGCCGACACGAGCAAAAACATTCAGTACTTC. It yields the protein CASSADTSKNIQYF.

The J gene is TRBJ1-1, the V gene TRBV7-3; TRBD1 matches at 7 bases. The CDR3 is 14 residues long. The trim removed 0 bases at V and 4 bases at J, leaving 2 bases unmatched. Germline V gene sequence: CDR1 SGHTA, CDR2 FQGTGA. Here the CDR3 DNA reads TGTGCCAGCAGCTTAACCAGGGGGAGCACTGAAGCTTTCTTT. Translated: CASSLTRGSTEAFF.

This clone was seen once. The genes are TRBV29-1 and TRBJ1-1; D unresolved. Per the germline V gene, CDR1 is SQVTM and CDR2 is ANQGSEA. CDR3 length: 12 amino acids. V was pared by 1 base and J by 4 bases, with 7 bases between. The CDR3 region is CSVEGLGTEAFF. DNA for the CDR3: TGCAGCGTTGAAGGTCTGGGCACTGAAGCTTTCTTT.

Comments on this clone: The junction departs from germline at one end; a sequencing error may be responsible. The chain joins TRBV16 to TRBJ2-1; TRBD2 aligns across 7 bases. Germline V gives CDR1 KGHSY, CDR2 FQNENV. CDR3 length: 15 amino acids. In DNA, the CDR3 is TGTGCCAGCAGCCGTACGACTAGCTCCCACAATGAGCAGTTCTTC. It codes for CASSRTTSSHNEQFF.

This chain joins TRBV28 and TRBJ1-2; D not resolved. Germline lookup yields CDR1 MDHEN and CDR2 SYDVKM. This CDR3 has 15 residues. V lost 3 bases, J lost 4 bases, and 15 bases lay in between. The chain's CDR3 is CASSFASGISYGYTF. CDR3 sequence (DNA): TGTGCCAGCAGTTTCGCGAGCGGGATTTCCTATGGCTACACCTTC.

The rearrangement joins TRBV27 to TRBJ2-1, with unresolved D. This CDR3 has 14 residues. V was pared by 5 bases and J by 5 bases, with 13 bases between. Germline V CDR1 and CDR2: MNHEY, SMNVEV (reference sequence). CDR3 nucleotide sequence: TGTGCCAGCAGTCCGGGTACATTTAACAATGAGCAGTTCTTC. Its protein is CASSPGTFNNEQFF.

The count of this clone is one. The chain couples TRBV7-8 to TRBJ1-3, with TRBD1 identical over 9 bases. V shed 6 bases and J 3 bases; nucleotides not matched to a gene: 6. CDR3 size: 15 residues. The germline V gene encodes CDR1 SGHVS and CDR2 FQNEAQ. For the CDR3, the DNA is TGTGCCAGCAGGGGACAGGGATGGTTTGGAAACACCATATATTTT. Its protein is CASRGQGWFGNTIYF.

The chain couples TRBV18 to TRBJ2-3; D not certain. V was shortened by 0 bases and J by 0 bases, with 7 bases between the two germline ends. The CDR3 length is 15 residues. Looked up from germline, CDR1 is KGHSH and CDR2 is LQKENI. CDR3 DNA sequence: TGTGCCAGCTCACCACCGGCCAGTAGCACAGATACGCAGTATTTT. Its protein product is CASSPPASSTDTQYF.